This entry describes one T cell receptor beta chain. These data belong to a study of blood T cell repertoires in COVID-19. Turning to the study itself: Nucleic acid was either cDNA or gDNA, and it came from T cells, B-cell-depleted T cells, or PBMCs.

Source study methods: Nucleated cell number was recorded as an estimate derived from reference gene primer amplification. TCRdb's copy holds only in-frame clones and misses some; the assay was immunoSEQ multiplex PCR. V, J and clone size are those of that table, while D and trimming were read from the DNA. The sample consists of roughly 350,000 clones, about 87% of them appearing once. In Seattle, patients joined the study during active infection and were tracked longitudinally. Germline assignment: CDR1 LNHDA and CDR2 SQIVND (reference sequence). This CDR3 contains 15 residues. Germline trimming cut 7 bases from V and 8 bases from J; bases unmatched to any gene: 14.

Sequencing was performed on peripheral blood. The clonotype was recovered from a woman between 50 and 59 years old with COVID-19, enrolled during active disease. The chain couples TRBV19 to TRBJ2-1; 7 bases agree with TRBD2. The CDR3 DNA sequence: TGTGCCAGTACCCAGAGGCGGGAGATCCCCTATGAGCAGTTCTTC. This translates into CASTQRREIPYEQFF.